The entry below gives a single TCR beta chain sequence along with its context. The antigen is not known. These data come from a study of tumor-infiltrating lymphocytes in localized non-small cell lung cancer. Points from the study as a whole: Different pieces of the same tissue went to different assays, confounding technical variation with intratumor heterogeneity. Only some patients had TCR sequencing, depending on available tissue.

The CDR3 is 16 residues long. Between the trimmed V and J ends, which lost 1 base and 3 bases, there was a span of 15 bases. The V gene's germline CDR1 is SGHAT and CDR2 FQNNGV. The repertoire was sequenced with immunoSEQ multiplex PCR; TCRdb's copy has only in-frame clones and lacks some. The sample lists under 15,000 clones, 78% occurring once. The material sequenced was lung tumor tissue. The receptor's source is a human donor with non-small cell lung cancer. The J gene is TRBJ1-2, the V gene TRBV11-2; D uncertain. CDR3 coding DNA: TGTGCCAGCAGCTTAGTATCAGCCCTAGTCTACTATGGCTACACCTTC. It yields the protein CASSLVSALVYYGYTF.